Many counts were recorded for the clone carrying this T cell receptor (beta chain). Germline V CDR1 and CDR2: SGHVS, FQNEAQ. This CDR3 is 16 amino acids long. Losses at the gene ends were 2 bases for V and 6 bases for J; bases not matched to a gene: 11. Authors of the study amplified TCR beta CDR3 regions from RNA transcripts. First-round RT-PCR targeting the TCR CDR3 was performed with the HTBI primer set. TCRdb reanalysed the multiplex PCR reads using MiXCR and keeps one entry per CDR3 protein. The sample yields more than 650,000 distinct CDR3 sequences, 12% to 15% seen once. These data are taken from a study of T cells in Graves' hyperthyroidism and ophthalmopathy. In the study overall: The initial diagnosis was the point when peripheral blood was collected, ahead of any treatment.

A patient was excluded if there was uncontrolled infection, other autoimmune disease, pregnancy or lactation. Diagnoses used clinical symptoms, serum thyroxine and TRAb, thyroid ultrasound and orbital computed tomography. The TCR comes from a young woman with Graves' hyperthyroidism. The sequenced sample was blood. The chain is built from TRBV7-8 and TRBJ2-7, with TRBD2 matching over 9 bases. CDR3 residues: CASSLRAGGTFGEQYF. The CDR3 region has the DNA TGTGCCAGCAGCTTACGAGCGGGAGGCACCTTCGGCGAGCAGTACTTC.